The 15 T cell receptor beta chains below all came from one sample that was sequenced in a study of cytomegalovirus exposure and HLA in healthy donors. The primer mix had 60 Vbeta and 13 Jbeta primers. Clones were sequenced by immunoSEQ multiplex PCR, and TCRdb holds only the in-frame ones, with some missing. The sample shows 120,000 to 150,000 clones, roughly 79% of them seen only once. Material: PBMCs. These receptors all stem from a male donor in good health and CMV-seronegative.

V is TRBV11-2 and J is TRBJ1-2, with a possible D match to TRBD1 (6 bases). The germline V gene has CDR1 SGHAT and CDR2 FQNNGV. Trimming stripped 5 bases from V and 12 bases from J, with 19 bases between. The CDR3 has 13 residues. CDR3 loop: CASSRGGRGMDTF. The CDR3 nucleotides are TGTGCCAGCAGCAGGGGGGGAAGGGGGATGGACACCTTC.

The V gene is TRBV13, the J gene TRBJ1-1; 7 positions agree with TRBD1. The CDR3 totals 14 residues. Per the germline V gene, CDR1 is PRHDT and CDR2 is FYEKMQ (reference sequence). V gave up 3 bases and J gave up 5 bases; unmatched junction bases: 6. CDR3 residues: CASSLRGRETEAFF. In DNA form, the CDR3 reads TGTGCCAGCAGCTTGAGGGGGCGCGAGACTGAAGCTTTCTTT.

Of note for this clone: At one boundary the junction diverges from the germline segment, which might be a read error. The V call is TRBV5-1, the J call TRBJ2-2, with TRBD2 matching over 8 bases. The CDR3 totals 14 residues. Germline lookup yields CDR1 SGHRS and CDR2 YFSETQ. This CDR3 reads CASSLASGGKEPFF. The CDR3 nucleotides are TGCGCCAGCAGCTTGGCCTCGGGGGGGAAGGAGCCGTTTTTT.

The genes are TRBV6-5 and TRBJ2-7; the D gene is possibly TRBD2 (5 bases). The CDR3 is 12 residues long. CDR1 and CDR2 (germline): MNHEY, SVGAGI. Trimming pared 6 bases from V and 3 bases from J, leaving 9 bases between. The CDR3: CASSRSGYEQYF. CDR3 in DNA: TGTGCCAGCAGCCGCAGCGGCTACGAGCAGTACTTC.

This clone has just one count. The chain carries TRBV5-1 and TRBJ2-5, with 7 bases matching TRBD2. The CDR3 is made up of 15 amino acids. V gave up 9 bases and J gave up 4 bases; unmatched junction bases: 15. Germline V gene sequence: CDR1 SGHRS, CDR2 YFSETQ. CDR3 residues: CATKKGAGEGETQYF. For the CDR3, the DNA is TGCGCCACGAAAAAGGGCGCGGGAGAGGGAGAGACCCAGTACTTC.

This clone was observed a few times. The chain is built from TRBV12-5 and TRBJ1-6, with 8 bases fitting TRBD1. The CDR3 totals 15 residues. The germline CDR1 and CDR2 sequences are LGHNT and FRNRAP. J gave up 9 bases and V 5 bases, and 9 bases lay outside the gene matches. Written as DNA, the CDR3 is TGTGCTAGTGGTGGGGGGACAGGCTGGGGTTCACCCCTCCACTTT. Protein sequence: CASGGGTGWGSPLHF.

The chain employs TRBV14 and TRBJ1-1; D is perhaps TRBD1 (6 bases). Trimming shortened V by 3 bases and J by 10 bases, and 15 bases separated the two germline ends. This CDR3 region has 13 residues. Per germline, CDR1 SGHDN and CDR2 FVKESK. CDR3 nucleotide sequence: TGTGCCAGCAGCCAGAGTCCACAGGGACGAGCTTTCTTT. Translated, it gives CASSQSPQGRAFF.

The CDR3 DNA follows: TGTGCCACCAGCAGAGTAATCACCCCTTATTTTGGGGGCCCTAATGAAAAACTGTTTTTT. Residues: CATSRVITPYFGGPNEKLFF. The chain carries TRBV15 and TRBJ1-4; TRBD1 might be the D (6 bases). Between the trimmed V and J ends, which lost 1 base and 3 bases, there was a span of 24 bases. This CDR3 contains 20 residues. Germline V gives CDR1 LNHNV, CDR2 YYDKDF (reference sequence).

The chain combines TRBV4-3 with TRBJ2-5, with 7 bases that match TRBD1. Germline assignment: CDR1 LGHNA and CDR2 YSLEER. The CDR3 is 14 residues long. After removal of 4 bases from V and 3 bases from J, the junction contained 5 bases not matched to a gene. Here the CDR3 reads CASSLRGHKETQYF. As DNA, the CDR3 is TGCGCCAGCAGCCTGAGGGGGCATAAAGAGACCCAGTACTTC.

CDR3 coding DNA: TGCGCCAGCAGCAGCGACGGTGCAACTAATGAAAAACTGTTTTTT. Translation gives CASSSDGATNEKLFF. The gene calls are TRBV5-1 and TRBJ1-4; D gene unclear. The germline V gene encodes CDR1 SGHRS and CDR2 YFSETQ. This CDR3 contains 15 residues. V shed 4 bases and J shed 0 bases, with 10 bases lying between them.

The genes are TRBV2 and TRBJ1-4; tentative D call: TRBD1 (6 bases). Germline assignment: CDR1 SNHLY and CDR2 FYNNEI. The CDR3 is made up of 14 amino acids. With 7 bases removed from V and 5 bases from J, the gap between germline ends came to 14 bases. The CDR3: CASKGGRLNEKLFF. The DNA of the CDR3 is TGTGCCAGCAAAGGGGGACGGTTAAATGAAAAACTGTTTTTT.

The chain couples TRBV19 to TRBJ2-7; TRBD1 aligns across 8 bases. After removal of 4 bases from V and 4 bases from J, the junction contained 3 bases not matched to a gene. The CDR3 has 13 amino acids. Germline V gives CDR1 LNHDA, CDR2 SQIVND (reference sequence). The CDR3 DNA sequence: TGTGCCAGTAGTACCCAGGGGGCGTACGAGCAGTACTTC. Its translation is CASSTQGAYEQYF. Supplemented by reference TRBV19 and TRBJ2-7, the full variable domain reads DGGITQSPKYLFRKEGQNVTLSCEQNLNHDAMYWYRQDPGQGLRLIYYSQIVNDFQKGDIAEGYSVSREKKESFPLTVTSAQKNPTAFYLCASSTQGAYEQYFGPGTRLTVT.

V is TRBV11-3 and J is TRBJ1-1; D gene uncertain. Germline loops: CDR1 SGHNT, CDR2 YENEEA. V was cut by 5 bases and J by 1 base, with 5 bases left in between. The CDR3 length is 12 residues. The CDR3 DNA is TGTGCCAGCAGCCGAGGGAACACTGAAGCTTTCTTT. As protein: CASSRGNTEAFF.

The chain joins TRBV6-5 to TRBJ2-7, with 7 bases lining up with TRBD1. Per the germline V gene, CDR1 is MNHEY and CDR2 is SVGAGI. CDR3 length: 15 residues. With V trimmed by 6 bases and J by 4 bases, 12 bases remained unmatched. The CDR3 loop reads CASSLAGTARYEQYF. CDR3 in DNA: TGTGCCAGCAGCCTCGCCGGGACAGCCAGGTACGAGCAGTACTTC.

The V gene is TRBV6-6, the J gene TRBJ2-4; TRBD1 matches 7 bases. Looked up from germline, CDR1 is MNHNY and CDR2 is SVGAGI (reference sequence). With V trimmed by 7 bases and J by 3 bases, 9 bases remained unmatched. This CDR3 has 15 residues. The CDR3 bases are TGTGCCAGCACCTCGGGACAGATCAACAAAAACATTCAGTACTTC. This gives the protein CASTSGQINKNIQYF.